This TCR beta chain is drawn from a study of blood T cell repertoires in COVID-19. Study context: The United States, Italy and Spain supplied acute and convalescent COVID-19 samples. The cDNA or gDNA used as material had been derived from T cells, B-cell-depleted T cells, or PBMCs.

Authors' methods: Amplifying reference gene primers gave estimates of nucleated cell counts. Clones were sequenced by immunoSEQ multiplex PCR, and TCRdb holds only the in-frame ones, with some missing. D and trimming were read from the DNA, whereas the V and J calls and clone size are those reported in that table. The table has 280,000 or so clones, about 91% seen once; the top ten hold more than 6.5%. The CDR3 totals 14 residues. Germline V lookup: CDR1 SGHAT, CDR2 FQNNGV. V shed 5 bases, J shed 4 bases, and the junction held 6 bases outside the gene matches. V usage is TRBV11-2 and J usage is TRBJ1-2; 8 bases fit TRBD1. Sequencing was performed on peripheral blood. This TCR came from a woman aged 30 to 39 who had recovered from COVID-19. The CDR3 sequence: CASSAQGAGYGYTF. The CDR3 DNA is TGTGCCAGCAGCGCCCAGGGGGCGGGCTATGGCTACACCTTC.